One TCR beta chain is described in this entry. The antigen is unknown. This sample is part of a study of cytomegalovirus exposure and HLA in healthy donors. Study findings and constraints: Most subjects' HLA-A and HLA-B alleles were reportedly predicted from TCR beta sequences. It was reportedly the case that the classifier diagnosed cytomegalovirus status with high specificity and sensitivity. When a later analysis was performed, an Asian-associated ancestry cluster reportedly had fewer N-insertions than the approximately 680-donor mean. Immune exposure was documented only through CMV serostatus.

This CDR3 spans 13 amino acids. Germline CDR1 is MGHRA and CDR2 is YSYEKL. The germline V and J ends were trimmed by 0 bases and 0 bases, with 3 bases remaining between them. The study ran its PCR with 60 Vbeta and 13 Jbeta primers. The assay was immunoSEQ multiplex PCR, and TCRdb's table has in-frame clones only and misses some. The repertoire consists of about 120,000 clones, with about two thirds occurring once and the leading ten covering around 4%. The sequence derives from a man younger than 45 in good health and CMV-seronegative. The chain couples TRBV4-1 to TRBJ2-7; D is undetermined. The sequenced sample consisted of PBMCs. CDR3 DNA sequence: TGCGCCAGCAGCCAAGAATACTCCTACGAGCAGTACTTC. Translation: CASSQEYSYEQYF.